Below, 25 T cell receptor beta chains from the same sample are listed, as sequenced in a study of T cells in Graves' hyperthyroidism and ophthalmopathy. What was amplified from RNA transcripts were TCR beta CDR3 regions. When the TCR CDR3 underwent first-round RT-PCR, the HTBI primer set was used. Each CDR3 protein is one row after TCRdb ran MiXCR on the multiplex PCR reads. The sample lists approximately 530,000 distinct CDR3 sequences, 15% to 20% seen once, with about 45% in the top ten. Material for sequencing was blood. The receptors here all came from a middle-aged man with Graves' ophthalmopathy.

Regarding this clonotype: A much larger clone differs from this one at a single base, so this may be a read error. The rearrangement joins TRBV12-3 or TRBV12-4 to TRBJ2-1; D may be TRBD1 (6 bases). V shed 5 bases and J shed 6 bases, with 20 bases lying between them. CDR3 size: 16 residues. DNA for the CDR3: TGTGCCAGCAGTCAAGCCGGGGCAGGGGTTCGCAATGAGCAGTTCTTC. Translation: CASSQAGAGVRNEQFF.

This clonotype appeared a few times. In nucleotides, the CDR3 is TGCGCCAGCAGCTTGGGCCACCGAGGTAGTGATACGCAGTATTTT. As protein: CASSLGHRGSDTQYF. This chain links TRBV5-1 with TRBJ2-3; no reliable D call. Germline CDR1 reads SGHRS; CDR2 reads YFSETQ. The ends were cut back, 0 bases at V and 6 bases at J, with 14 bases in the middle. The CDR3 extends over 15 amino acids. The full variable domain, with the rest looked up from reference TRBV5-1 and TRBJ2-3, is KAGVTQTPRYLIKTRGQQVTLSCSPISGHRSVSWYQQTPGQGLQFLFEYFSETQRNKGNFPGRFSGRQFSNSRSEMNVSTLELGDSALYLCASSLGHRGSDTQYFGPGTRLTVL.

V usage is TRBV7-9 and J usage is TRBJ2-6, with D possibly TRBD2 on 5 matching bases. With 4 bases removed from V and 3 bases from J, the gap between germline ends came to 13 bases. The CDR3 spans 16 residues. From germline, CDR1 is SEHNR and CDR2 FQNEAQ (reference sequence). The CDR3: CASSSHEGYGANVLTF. The CDR3 DNA is TGTGCCAGCAGCTCCCACGAGGGTTATGGGGCCAACGTCCTGACTTTC.

This clonotype came up a few times. This chain uses TRBV5-1 with TRBJ1-3; no clear D gene. The CDR3 sequence is 14 residues long. V was shortened by 4 bases and J by 2 bases, with 10 bases between the two germline ends. Germline CDR1 SGHRS, CDR2 YFSETQ. The CDR3 DNA is TGCGCCAGCAGCGTGGACGGGACTGGAAACACCATATATTTT. This sequence encodes CASSVDGTGNTIYF.

The chain joins TRBV20-1 to TRBJ2-3; 8 bases match TRBD2. There are 15 residues in the CDR3. Losses at the gene ends were 0 bases for V and 4 bases for J; bases not matched to a gene: 6. Germline lookup yields CDR1 DFQATT and CDR2 SNEGSKA (reference sequence). The CDR3 bases are TGCAGTGCTAGAGATGAACGGGGGGGCTCAGATACGCAGTATTTT. It encodes CSARDERGGSDTQYF.

In its sample, this clonotype was seen many times. The chain's CDR3 is CASSFLDHSNNEQFF. In DNA, the CDR3 is TGTGCCAGCAGTTTTTTGGACCATAGTAACAATGAGCAGTTCTTC. The chain couples TRBV28 to TRBJ2-1; D remains unclear. The CDR3 has 15 residues. Germline CDR1 MDHEN, CDR2 SYDVKM. Between the trimmed V and J ends, which lost 3 bases and 5 bases, there was a span of 14 bases.

The chain couples TRBV6-2 or TRBV6-3 to TRBJ1-1, with unresolved D. The length of the CDR3 is 14 residues. V was shortened by 2 bases and J by 1 base, with 8 bases between the two germline ends. Germline CDR1 reads MNHEY; CDR2 reads SVGEGT. CDR3 region: CASSYDGRNTEAFF. In DNA, the CDR3 is TGTGCCAGCAGTTACGACGGGAGGAACACTGAAGCTTTCTTT.

This clonotype appeared a few times. The chain joins TRBV30 to TRBJ2-3, with D perhaps matching TRBD1 (6 bases). V was clipped by 1 base and J by 1 base, with 12 bases between them. The CDR3 is made up of 15 amino acids. The germline V gene has CDR1 GTSNPN and CDR2 SVGIG (reference sequence). The CDR3 reads CAWSGQAGGTDTQYF. The DNA for the CDR3 is TGTGCCTGGAGTGGACAGGCTGGGGGCACAGATACGCAGTATTTT.

This clonotype was recorded at least ten times. The rearrangement uses TRBV12-3 or TRBV12-4 and TRBJ2-1, with 13 bases lining up with TRBD2. There are 16 residues in the CDR3. V lost 6 bases to trimming and J lost 10 bases; unmatched junction nucleotides: 12. CDR3 DNA sequence: TGTGCCAGCAGATCCGCGACTAGCGGGGGGCCGGACGAGCAGTTCTTC. It is translated as CASRSATSGGPDEQFF.

This clonotype was recorded many times. The CDR3 bases are TGTGCCAGCAGCACACGACTAGCGGGAAACACCGGGGAGCTGTTTTTT. Its translation is CASSTRLAGNTGELFF. J is TRBJ2-2 and V is TRBV7-8; 11 nucleotides agree with TRBD2. Germline V gives CDR1 SGHVS, CDR2 FQNEAQ. Trimming cost V 5 bases and J 2 bases; bases outside gene matches: 4. The CDR3 covers 16 residues.

CDR3 sequence (DNA): TGTGCCAGCAGCTTTAATGAGGACACTGAAGCTTTCTTT. Translation gives CASSFNEDTEAFF. The chain uses TRBV7-9 and TRBJ1-1; D not certain. Trimming took 3 bases from V and 3 from J, leaving 8 bases between them. This CDR3 has 13 amino acids. Per germline, CDR1 SEHNR and CDR2 FQNEAQ (reference sequence).

The chain links TRBV19 to TRBJ1-2; no definite D call. The CDR3 has 12 amino acids. Trimming cost V 3 bases and J 2 bases, with 4 bases left between them. CDR1 and CDR2 (germline): LNHDA, SQIVND (reference sequence). CDR3 DNA sequence: TGTGCCAGTAGTATGGTCAACTATGGCTACACCTTC. Protein sequence: CASSMVNYGYTF.

This clonotype turned up a few times. V usage is TRBV20-1 and J usage is TRBJ2-4; D might be TRBD2 (6 bases). This CDR3 comprises 15 residues. Germline CDR1 and CDR2: DFQATT and SNEGSKA (reference sequence). With 6 bases removed from V and 1 base from J, the gap between germline ends came to 16 bases. The CDR3 protein is CSAPGASRAKNIQYF. The CDR3 nucleotides are TGCAGTGCCCCGGGAGCCTCGAGGGCCAAAAACATTCAGTACTTC.

V is TRBV5-1 and J is TRBJ2-5; TRBD2 aligns across 9 bases. The V segment lost 0 bases and the J segment 12 bases; nucleotides outside the gene matches: 6. Germline V gives CDR1 SGHRS, CDR2 YFSETQ. CDR3 length: 13 residues. CDR3 in amino acids: CASSLEGGRAEYF. CDR3 nucleotide sequence: TGCGCCAGCAGCTTGGAGGGCGGGAGGGCCGAGTACTTC.

The J gene is TRBJ2-7, the V gene TRBV12-3 or TRBV12-4; D might be TRBD1 (5 bases). V lost 3 bases, J lost 2 bases, and 11 bases lay in between. There are 14 residues in the CDR3. CDR3 residues: CASSLVHRTYEQYF. In DNA, the CDR3 is TGTGCCAGCAGTTTGGTCCACAGGACCTACGAGCAGTACTTC.

The chain uses TRBV19 and TRBJ1-1, with D uncertain. V lost 3 bases to trimming and J lost 1 base, with 12 bases between them. CDR1 and CDR2 (germline): LNHDA, SQIVND (reference sequence). The CDR3 length is 15 residues. The CDR3 protein is CASSMGWPSNTEAFF. CDR3 bases: TGTGCCAGTAGTATGGGATGGCCGTCGAACACTGAAGCTTTCTTT. The entire variable domain, with the rest obtained from reference TRBV19 and TRBJ1-1, is as follows: DGGITQSPKYLFRKEGQNVTLSCEQNLNHDAMYWYRQDPGQGLRLIYYSQIVNDFQKGDIAEGYSVSREKKESFPLTVTSAQKNPTAFYLCASSMGWPSNTEAFFGQGTRLTVV.

Ten or more counts support this clonotype. The chain carries TRBV3-1 and TRBJ2-7; 10 bases agree with TRBD2. V lost 4 bases and J lost 2; bases outside the gene matches: 8. CDR1 is LGHDT and CDR2 is YNNKEL in the germline V gene (reference sequence). The CDR3 consists of 16 residues. This chain's CDR3 is CASSRPTSGVPYEQYF. DNA of the CDR3: TGTGCCAGCAGCCGACCTACTAGCGGGGTTCCCTACGAGCAGTACTTC.

The rearrangement uses TRBV3-1 and TRBJ2-7, with D hard to call. V dropped 1 base and J dropped 0 bases, with 13 bases sitting between them. This CDR3 has 16 residues. Germline lookup yields CDR1 LGHDT and CDR2 YNNKEL (reference sequence). The chain's CDR3 is CASSQVLVKSSYEQYF. CDR3 nucleotides: TGTGCCAGCAGCCAAGTCCTGGTTAAGAGCTCCTACGAGCAGTACTTC.

This chain uses TRBV2 with TRBJ1-1, with 11 positions matching TRBD1. CDR1 is SNHLY, CDR2 FYNNEI, per germline. V shed 4 bases and J 10 bases; nucleotides not matched to a gene: 11. The CDR3 is 15 residues long. The CDR3 nucleotides read TGTGCCAGCAGTGGGGAAGGGACAGGGGGTGGAGGAGCTTTCTTT. This translates into CASSGEGTGGGGAFF.

This clonotype has just a few counts. The J gene is TRBJ2-2, the V gene TRBV28, with a weak D call TRBD2 (6 bases). CDR1 MDHEN and CDR2 SYDVKM come from the germline V gene. Deletions cut 0 bases from V and 6 bases from J, with 8 bases between. The CDR3 totals 14 residues. CDR3 sequence reads: CASSLWGGSGELFF. Written as DNA, the CDR3 is TGTGCCAGCAGTTTATGGGGGGGATCCGGGGAGCTGTTTTTT. Full variable domain (missing parts from reference TRBV28 and TRBJ2-2): DVKVTQSSRYLVKRTGEKVFLECVQDMDHENMFWYRQDPGLGLRLIYFSYDVKMKEKGDIPEGYSVSREKKERFSLILESASTNQTSMYLCASSLWGGSGELFFGEGSRLTVL.

This clonotype was seen more than once but under ten times. This chain links TRBV12-3 or TRBV12-4 with TRBJ1-1, with D perhaps TRBD1 (5 bases). The V end was cut by 3 bases, the J end by 8 bases, with 16 bases between. CDR3 length equals 14 residues. For the CDR3, the DNA is TGTGCCAGCAGTTTCGCGGGGGGTAAAAAGGAAGCTTTCTTT. It encodes CASSFAGGKKEAFF.

The chain joins TRBV5-1 to TRBJ2-7; tentative D call: TRBD1 (5 bases). The ends were cut back, 6 bases at V and 2 bases at J, with 18 bases in the middle. This CDR3 spans 15 amino acids. The germline V gene has CDR1 SGHRS and CDR2 YFSETQ. The CDR3 loop is CASTMWGKETYEQYF. The CDR3 nucleotides are TGCGCCAGCACTATGTGGGGCAAGGAGACCTACGAGCAGTACTTC.

This clonotype showed up many times. The chain joins TRBV2 to TRBJ2-5, with 12 bases identical to TRBD2. With V trimmed by 5 bases and J by 2 bases, 9 bases remained unmatched. Germline CDR1 and CDR2: SNHLY and FYNNEI. The CDR3 runs 17 residues. Here the CDR3 reads CASSFSGTSGRQETQYF. CDR3 DNA sequence: TGTGCCAGCAGTTTCTCCGGAACTAGCGGGAGGCAAGAGACCCAGTACTTC.

This clonotype was recorded many times. The rearrangement uses TRBV11-2 and TRBJ2-3; D possibly corresponds to TRBD1 (6 bases). CDR1 SGHAT and CDR2 FQNNGV come from the germline V gene. The CDR3 spans 15 residues. Trimming took off 5 bases at V and 4 bases at J, with 16 bases between the two ends. The CDR3 here is CASSPRRGKADTQYF. Written as DNA, the CDR3 is TGTGCCAGCAGCCCGAGAAGGGGGAAAGCAGATACGCAGTATTTT.

This clonotype was observed at least ten times. The rearrangement uses TRBV27 and TRBJ2-3; 7 bases line up with TRBD2. The V and J ends lost 5 bases and 2 bases, in that order; junction bases with no gene match: 10. Germline loops: CDR1 MNHEY, CDR2 SMNVEV (reference sequence). This CDR3 has 16 residues. This CDR3 is CASSPREAGITDTQYF. The CDR3 coding sequence is TGTGCCAGCAGTCCCCGGGAGGCCGGTATCACAGATACGCAGTATTTT.